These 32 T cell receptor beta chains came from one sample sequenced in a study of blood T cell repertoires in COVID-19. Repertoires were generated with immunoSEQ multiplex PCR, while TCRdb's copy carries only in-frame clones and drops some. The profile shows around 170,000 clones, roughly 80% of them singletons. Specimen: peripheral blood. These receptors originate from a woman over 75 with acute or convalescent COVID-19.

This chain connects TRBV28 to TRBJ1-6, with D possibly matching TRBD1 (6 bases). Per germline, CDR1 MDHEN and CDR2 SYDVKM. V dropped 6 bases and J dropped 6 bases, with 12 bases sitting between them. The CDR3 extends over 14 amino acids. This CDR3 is CASRNRVSNSPLHF. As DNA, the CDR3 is TGTGCCAGCAGAAACAGGGTCAGTAATTCACCCCTCCACTTT.

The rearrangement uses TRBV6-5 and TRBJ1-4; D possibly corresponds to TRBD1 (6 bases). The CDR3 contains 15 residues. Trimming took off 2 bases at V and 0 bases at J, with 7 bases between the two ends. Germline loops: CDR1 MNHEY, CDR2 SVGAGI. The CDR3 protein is CASSYRGSTNEKLFF. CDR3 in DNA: TGTGCCAGCAGTTACAGGGGGTCAACTAATGAAAAACTGTTTTTT.

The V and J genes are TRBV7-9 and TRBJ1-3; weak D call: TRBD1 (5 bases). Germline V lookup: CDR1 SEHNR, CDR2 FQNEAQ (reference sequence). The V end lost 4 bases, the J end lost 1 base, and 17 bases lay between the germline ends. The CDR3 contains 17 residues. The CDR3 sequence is CASSYLPRGGSGNTIYF. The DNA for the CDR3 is TGTGCCAGCAGCTACCTCCCTAGGGGTGGTTCTGGAAACACCATATATTTT.

This chain's CDR3 is CASSPPGQPRAETQYF. As DNA, the CDR3 is TGTGCCAGCAGCCCCCCGGGACAACCAAGGGCAGAGACCCAGTACTTC. This chain joins TRBV11-2 and TRBJ2-5; possibly TRBD1 for D (6 bases). The CDR3 loop spans 16 amino acids. CDR1 is SGHAT, CDR2 FQNNGV, per germline. Trimming removed 5 bases at V and 4 bases at J, with 20 bases between. Together with reference TRBV11-2 and TRBJ2-5, the CDR3 gives the full variable domain: EAGVAQSPRYKIIEKRQSVAFWCNPISGHATLYWYQQILGQGPKLLIQFQNNGVVDDSQLPKDRFSAERLKGVDSTLKIQPAKLEDSAVYLCASSPPGQPRAETQYFGPGTRLLVL.

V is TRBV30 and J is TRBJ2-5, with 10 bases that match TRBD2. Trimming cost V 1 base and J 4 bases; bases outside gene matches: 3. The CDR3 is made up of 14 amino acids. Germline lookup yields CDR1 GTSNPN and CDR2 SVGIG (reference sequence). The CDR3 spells CAWSGSGRGETQYF. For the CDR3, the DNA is TGTGCCTGGAGTGGGAGCGGGAGGGGAGAGACCCAGTACTTC.

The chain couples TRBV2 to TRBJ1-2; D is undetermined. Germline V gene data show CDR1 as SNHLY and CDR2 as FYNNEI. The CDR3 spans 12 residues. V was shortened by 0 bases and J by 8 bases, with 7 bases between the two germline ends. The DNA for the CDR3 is TGTGCCAGCAGTGAAGCACAGAAGGGCTACACCTTC. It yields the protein CASSEAQKGYTF.

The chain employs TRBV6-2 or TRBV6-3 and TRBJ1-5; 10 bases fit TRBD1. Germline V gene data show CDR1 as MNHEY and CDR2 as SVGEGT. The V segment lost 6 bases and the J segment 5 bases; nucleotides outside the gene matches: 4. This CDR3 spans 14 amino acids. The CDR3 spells CASSGDRGDQPQHF. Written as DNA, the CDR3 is TGTGCCAGCAGCGGGGACAGGGGAGATCAGCCCCAGCATTTT.

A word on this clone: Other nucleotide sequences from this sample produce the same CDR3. The DNA for the CDR3 is TGTGCCAGCTCACCACGGGAGCTGAACACTGAAGCTTTCTTT. As protein: CASSPRELNTEAFF. The chain carries TRBV18 and TRBJ1-1; D gene ambiguous. Germline V gives CDR1 KGHSH, CDR2 LQKENI. V was clipped by 1 base and J by 0 bases, with 6 bases between them. This CDR3 contains 14 residues.

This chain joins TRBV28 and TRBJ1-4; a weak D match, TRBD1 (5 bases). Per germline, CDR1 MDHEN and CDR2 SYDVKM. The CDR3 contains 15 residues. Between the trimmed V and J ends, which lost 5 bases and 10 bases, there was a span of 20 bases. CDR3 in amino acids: CASSRRVGVGGKLFF. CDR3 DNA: TGTGCCAGCAGTCGTCGGGTGGGGGTCGGGGGAAAACTGTTTTTT.

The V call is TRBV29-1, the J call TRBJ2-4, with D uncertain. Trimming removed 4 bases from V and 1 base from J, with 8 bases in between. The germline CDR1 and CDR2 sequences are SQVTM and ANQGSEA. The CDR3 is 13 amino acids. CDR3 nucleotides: TGCAGCGTTGTCCCCCAGGCCAAAAACATTCAGTACTTC. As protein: CSVVPQAKNIQYF. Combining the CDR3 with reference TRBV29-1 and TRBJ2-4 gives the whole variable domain SAVISQKPSRDICQRGTSLTIQCQVDSQVTMMFWYRQQPGQSLTLIATANQGSEATYESGFVIDKFPISRPNLTFSTLTVSNMSPEDSSIYLCSVVPQAKNIQYFGAGTRLSVL.

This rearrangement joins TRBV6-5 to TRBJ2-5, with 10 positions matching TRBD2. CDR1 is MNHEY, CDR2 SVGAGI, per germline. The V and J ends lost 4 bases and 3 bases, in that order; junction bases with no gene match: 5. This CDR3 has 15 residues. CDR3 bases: TGTGCCAGCAGTTCGTCCCTAGCGGGGGAAGAGACCCAGTACTTC. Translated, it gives CASSSSLAGEETQYF.

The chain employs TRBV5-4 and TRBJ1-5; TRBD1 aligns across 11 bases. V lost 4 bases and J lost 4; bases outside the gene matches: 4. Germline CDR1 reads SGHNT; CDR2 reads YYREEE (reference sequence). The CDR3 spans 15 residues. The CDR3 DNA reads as TGTGCCAGCAGCAGTGGGACAGGGGGTAATCAGCCCCAGCATTTT. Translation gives CASSSGTGGNQPQHF.

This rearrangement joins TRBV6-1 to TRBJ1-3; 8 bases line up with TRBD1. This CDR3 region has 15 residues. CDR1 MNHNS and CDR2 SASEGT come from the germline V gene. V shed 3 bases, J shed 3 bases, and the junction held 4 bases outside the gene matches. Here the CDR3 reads CASSDRGLSGNTIYF. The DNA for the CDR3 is TGTGCCAGCAGTGACAGGGGGCTTAGTGGAAACACCATATATTTT.

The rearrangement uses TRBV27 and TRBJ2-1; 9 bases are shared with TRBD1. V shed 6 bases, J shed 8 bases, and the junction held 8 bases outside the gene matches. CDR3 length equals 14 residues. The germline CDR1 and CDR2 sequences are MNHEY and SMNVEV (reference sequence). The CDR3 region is CASRGQGGFDEQFF. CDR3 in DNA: TGTGCCAGCAGGGGACAGGGAGGGTTCGATGAGCAGTTCTTC.

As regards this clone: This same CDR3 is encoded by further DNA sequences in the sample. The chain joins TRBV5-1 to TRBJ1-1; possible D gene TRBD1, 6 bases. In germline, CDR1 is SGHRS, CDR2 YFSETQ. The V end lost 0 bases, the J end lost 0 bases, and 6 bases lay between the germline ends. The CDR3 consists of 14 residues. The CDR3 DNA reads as TGCGCCAGCAGCTTGGGGACAGTGAACACTGAAGCTTTCTTT. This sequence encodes CASSLGTVNTEAFF.

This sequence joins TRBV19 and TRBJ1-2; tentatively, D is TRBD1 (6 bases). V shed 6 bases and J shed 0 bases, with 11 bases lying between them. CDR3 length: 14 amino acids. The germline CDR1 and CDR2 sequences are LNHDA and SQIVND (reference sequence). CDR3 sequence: CASSWTATNYGYTF. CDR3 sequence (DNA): TGTGCCAGTAGCTGGACAGCGACTAACTATGGCTACACCTTC.

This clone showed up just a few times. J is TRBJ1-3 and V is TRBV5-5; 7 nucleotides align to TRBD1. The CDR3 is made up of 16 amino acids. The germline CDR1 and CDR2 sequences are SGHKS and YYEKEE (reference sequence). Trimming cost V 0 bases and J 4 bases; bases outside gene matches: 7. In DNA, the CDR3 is TGTGCCAGCAGCTTGGCTACGGGGACAGCAGGAAACACCATATATTTT. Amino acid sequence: CASSLATGTAGNTIYF.

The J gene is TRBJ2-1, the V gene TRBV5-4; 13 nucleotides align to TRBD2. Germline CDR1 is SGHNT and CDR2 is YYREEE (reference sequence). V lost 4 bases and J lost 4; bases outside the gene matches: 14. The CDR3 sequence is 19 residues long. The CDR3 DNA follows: TGTGCCAGCAGCCCGCCGTGGGGAAGGACTAGCGGGGGATACAATGAGCAGTTCTTC. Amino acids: CASSPPWGRTSGGYNEQFF.

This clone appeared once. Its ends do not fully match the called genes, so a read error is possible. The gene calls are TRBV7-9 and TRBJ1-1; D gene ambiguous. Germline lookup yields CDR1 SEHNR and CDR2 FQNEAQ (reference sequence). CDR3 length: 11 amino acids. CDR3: CASSSTPLPVF. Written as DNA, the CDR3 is TGTGCCAGCAGCTCCACTCCGCTTCCCGTCTTT.

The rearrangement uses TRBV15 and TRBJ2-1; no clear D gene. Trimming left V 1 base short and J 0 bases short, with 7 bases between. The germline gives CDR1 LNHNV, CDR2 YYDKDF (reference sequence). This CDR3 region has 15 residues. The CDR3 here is CATSRGSSSYNEQFF. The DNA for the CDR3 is TGTGCCACCAGCAGAGGAAGTAGCTCCTACAATGAGCAGTTCTTC.

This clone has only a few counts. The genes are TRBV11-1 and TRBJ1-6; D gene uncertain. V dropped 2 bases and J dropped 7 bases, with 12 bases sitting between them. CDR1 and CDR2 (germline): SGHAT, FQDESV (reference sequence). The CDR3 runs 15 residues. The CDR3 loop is CASSLNGFGNSPLHF. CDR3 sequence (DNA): TGTGCCAGCAGCTTAAACGGATTCGGGAATTCACCCCTCCACTTT.

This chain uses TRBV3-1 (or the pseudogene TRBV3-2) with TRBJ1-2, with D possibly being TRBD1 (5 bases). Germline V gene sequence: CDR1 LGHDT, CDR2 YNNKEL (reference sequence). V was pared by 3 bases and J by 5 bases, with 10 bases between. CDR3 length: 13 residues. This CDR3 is CASSQGGPYGYTF. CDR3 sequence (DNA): TGTGCCAGCAGCCAGGGGGGTCCATATGGCTACACCTTC.

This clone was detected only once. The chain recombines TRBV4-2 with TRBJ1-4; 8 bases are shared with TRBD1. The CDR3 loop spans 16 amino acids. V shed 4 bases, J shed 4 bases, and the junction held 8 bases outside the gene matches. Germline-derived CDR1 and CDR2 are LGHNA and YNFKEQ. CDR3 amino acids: CASSPTPGGLNEKLFF. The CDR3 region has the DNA TGTGCCAGCAGCCCCACCCCAGGGGGCCTTAATGAAAAACTGTTTTTT.

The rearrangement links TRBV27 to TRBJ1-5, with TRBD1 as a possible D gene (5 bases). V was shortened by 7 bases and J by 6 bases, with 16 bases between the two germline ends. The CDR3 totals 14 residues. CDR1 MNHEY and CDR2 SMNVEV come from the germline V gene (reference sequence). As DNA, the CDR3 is TGTGCCAGCACCCCAGGAGGGGATGGTCAGCCCCAGCATTTT. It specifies CASTPGGDGQPQHF.

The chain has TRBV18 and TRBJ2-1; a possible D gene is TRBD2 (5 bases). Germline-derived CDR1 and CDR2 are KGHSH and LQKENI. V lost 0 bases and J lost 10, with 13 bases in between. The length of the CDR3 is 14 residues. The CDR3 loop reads CASSPPSSPGEQFF. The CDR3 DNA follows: TGTGCCAGCTCACCACCGAGCAGTCCGGGGGAGCAGTTCTTC.

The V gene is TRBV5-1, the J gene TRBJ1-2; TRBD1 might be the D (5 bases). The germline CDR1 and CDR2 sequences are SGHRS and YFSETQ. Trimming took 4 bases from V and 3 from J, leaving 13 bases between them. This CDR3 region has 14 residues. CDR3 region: CASSPGDGDYGYTF. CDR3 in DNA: TGCGCCAGCAGCCCGGGGGACGGAGACTATGGCTACACCTTC. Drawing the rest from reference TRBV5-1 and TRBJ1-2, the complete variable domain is KAGVTQTPRYLIKTRGQQVTLSCSPISGHRSVSWYQQTPGQGLQFLFEYFSETQRNKGNFPGRFSGRQFSNSRSEMNVSTLELGDSALYLCASSPGDGDYGYTFGSGTRLTVV.

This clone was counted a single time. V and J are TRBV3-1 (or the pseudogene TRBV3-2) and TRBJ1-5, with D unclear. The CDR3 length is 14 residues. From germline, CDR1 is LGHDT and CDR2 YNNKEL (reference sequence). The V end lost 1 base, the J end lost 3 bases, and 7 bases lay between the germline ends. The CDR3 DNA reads TGTGCCAGCAGCCAAGCCCAGATCAATCAGCCCCAGCATTTT. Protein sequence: CASSQAQINQPQHF.

The CDR3: CASSMRTGGRDTQYF. Here the CDR3 DNA reads TGTGCCAGTAGTATGAGGACAGGGGGTAGAGATACGCAGTATTTT. The chain couples TRBV19 to TRBJ2-3; TRBD1 matches at 10 bases. V lost 3 bases and J lost 5; bases outside the gene matches: 5. The length of the CDR3 is 15 residues. CDR1 LNHDA and CDR2 SQIVND come from the germline V gene (reference sequence).

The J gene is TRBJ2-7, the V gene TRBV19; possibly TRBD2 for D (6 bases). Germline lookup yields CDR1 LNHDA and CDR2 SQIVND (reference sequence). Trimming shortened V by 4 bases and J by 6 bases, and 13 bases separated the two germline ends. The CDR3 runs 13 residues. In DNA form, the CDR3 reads TGTGCCAGTAGTAATGGAGGGAGAGGCGAGCAGTACTTC. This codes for CASSNGGRGEQYF.

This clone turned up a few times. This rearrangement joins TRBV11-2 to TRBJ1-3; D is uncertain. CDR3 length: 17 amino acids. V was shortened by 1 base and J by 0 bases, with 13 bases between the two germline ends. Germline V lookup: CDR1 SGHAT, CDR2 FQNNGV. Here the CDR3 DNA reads TGTGCCAGCAGCTTAGGTAGCCTGGCCATCTCTGGAAACACCATATATTTT. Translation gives CASSLGSLAISGNTIYF.

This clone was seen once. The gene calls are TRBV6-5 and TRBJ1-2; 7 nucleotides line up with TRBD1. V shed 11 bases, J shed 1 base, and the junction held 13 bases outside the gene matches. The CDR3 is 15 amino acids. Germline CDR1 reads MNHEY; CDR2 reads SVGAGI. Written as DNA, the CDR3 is TGTGCCGGGGCCCTGGCTGCAGGGGGTAACTATGGCTACACCTTC. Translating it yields CAGALAAGGNYGYTF.

DNA for the CDR3: TGTGCCAGCAGTTTCGGTAGCGGGAGGATAGACGAGCAGTACTTC. It translates to CASSFGSGRIDEQYF. V usage is TRBV28 and J usage is TRBJ2-7, with TRBD2 matching over 10 bases. This CDR3 is built from 15 residues. Germline lookup yields CDR1 MDHEN and CDR2 SYDVKM. V lost 3 bases to trimming and J lost 5 bases; unmatched junction nucleotides: 7.